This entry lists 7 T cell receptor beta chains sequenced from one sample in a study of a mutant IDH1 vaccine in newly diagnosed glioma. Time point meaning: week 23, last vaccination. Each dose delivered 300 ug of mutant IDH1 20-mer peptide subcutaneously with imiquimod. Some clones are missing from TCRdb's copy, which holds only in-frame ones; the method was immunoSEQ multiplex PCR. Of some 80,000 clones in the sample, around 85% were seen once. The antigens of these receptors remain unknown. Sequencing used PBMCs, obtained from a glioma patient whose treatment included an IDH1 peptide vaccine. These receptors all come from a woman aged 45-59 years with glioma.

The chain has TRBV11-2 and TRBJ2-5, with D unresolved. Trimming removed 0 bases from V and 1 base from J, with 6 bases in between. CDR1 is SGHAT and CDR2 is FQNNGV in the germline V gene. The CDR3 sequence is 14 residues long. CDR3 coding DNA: TGTGCCAGCAGCTTAGATCTGTTCCAAGAGACCCAGTACTTC. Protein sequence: CASSLDLFQETQYF.

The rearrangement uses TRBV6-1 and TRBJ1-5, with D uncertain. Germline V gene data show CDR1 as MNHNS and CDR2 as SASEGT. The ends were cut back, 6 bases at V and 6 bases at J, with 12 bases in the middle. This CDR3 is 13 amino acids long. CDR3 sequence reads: CASSGVSFQPQHF. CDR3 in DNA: TGTGCCAGCAGCGGAGTCTCCTTTCAGCCCCAGCATTTT.

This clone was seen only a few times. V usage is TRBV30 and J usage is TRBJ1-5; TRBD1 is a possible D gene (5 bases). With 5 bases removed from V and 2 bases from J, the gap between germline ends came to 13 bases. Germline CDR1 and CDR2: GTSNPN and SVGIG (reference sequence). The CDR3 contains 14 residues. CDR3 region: CAWPAGAGNQPQHF. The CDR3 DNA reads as TGTGCCTGGCCGGCCGGGGCTGGCAATCAGCCCCAGCATTTT.

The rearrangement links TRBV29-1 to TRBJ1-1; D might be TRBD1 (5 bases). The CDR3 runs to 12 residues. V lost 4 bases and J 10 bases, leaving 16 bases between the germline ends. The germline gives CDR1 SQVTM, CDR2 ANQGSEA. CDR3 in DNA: TGCAGCGTTGTTGGGGGTTGGGGCGGAGCTTTCTTT. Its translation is CSVVGGWGGAFF.

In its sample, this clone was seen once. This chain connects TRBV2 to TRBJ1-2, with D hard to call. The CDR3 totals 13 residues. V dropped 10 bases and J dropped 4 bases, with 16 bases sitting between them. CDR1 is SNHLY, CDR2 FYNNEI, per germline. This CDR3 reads CATHIEAGYGYTF. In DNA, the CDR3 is TGTGCCACACATATCGAGGCGGGCTATGGCTACACCTTC.

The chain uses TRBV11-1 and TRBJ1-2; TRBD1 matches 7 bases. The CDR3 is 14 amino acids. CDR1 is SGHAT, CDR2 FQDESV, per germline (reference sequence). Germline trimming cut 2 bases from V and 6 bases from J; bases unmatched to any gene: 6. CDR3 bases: TGTGCCAGCAGCTTAAACGACAGGGTCAATGGCTACACCTTC. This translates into CASSLNDRVNGYTF. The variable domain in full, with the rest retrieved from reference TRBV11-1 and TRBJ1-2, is EAEVAQSPRYKITEKSQAVAFWCDPISGHATLYWYRQILGQGPELLVQFQDESVVDDSQLPKDRFSAERLKGVDSTLKIQPAELGDSAMYLCASSLNDRVNGYTFGSGTRLTVV.

CDR3 nucleotides: TGTGCCAGCAGCCACAGCCTGGACGGGGGCACTGAAGCTTTCTTT. This sequence encodes CASSHSLDGGTEAFF. The rearrangement uses TRBV7-9 and TRBJ1-1, with TRBD1 as a possible D gene (5 bases). The CDR3 is 15 amino acids. Deletions cut 5 bases from V and 4 bases from J, with 17 bases between. Germline assignment: CDR1 SEHNR and CDR2 FQNEAQ (reference sequence).